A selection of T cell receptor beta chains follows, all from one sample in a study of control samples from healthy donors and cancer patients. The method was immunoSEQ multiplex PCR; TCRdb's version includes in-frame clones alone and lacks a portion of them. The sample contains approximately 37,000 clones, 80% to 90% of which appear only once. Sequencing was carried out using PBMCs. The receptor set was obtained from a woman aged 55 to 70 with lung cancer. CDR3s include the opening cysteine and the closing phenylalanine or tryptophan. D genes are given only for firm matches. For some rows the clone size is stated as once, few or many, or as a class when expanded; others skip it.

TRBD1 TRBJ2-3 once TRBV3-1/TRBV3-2 CASSLGTGASTDTQYF TGTGCCAGCAGCCTCGGGACAGGGGCCTCCACAGATACGCAGTATTTT
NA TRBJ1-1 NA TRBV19 CASGDRGIEAFF TGTGCCAGTGGGGATAGGGGGATTGAAGCTTTCTTT
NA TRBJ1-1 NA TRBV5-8 CASSHLRGRGTEAFF TGTGCCAGCAGCCACCTTAGGGGTCGCGGGACTGAAGCTTTCTTT
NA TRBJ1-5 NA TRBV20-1 CSASLKSMGEPTRVISNQPQHF TGCAGTGCTAGTCTCAAGTCGATGGGGGAGCCTACCCGAGTCATTAGCAATCAGCCCCAGCATTTT
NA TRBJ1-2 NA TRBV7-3 CASSSSDSNYGYTF TGTGCCAGCAGCTCGTCCGACAGTAACTATGGCTACACCTTC
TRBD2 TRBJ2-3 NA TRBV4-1 CASSRGGLAGAPRPSDTQYF TGCGCCAGCAGCCGAGGGGGGCTAGCGGGGGCCCCGAGGCCCTCAGATACGCAGTATTTT
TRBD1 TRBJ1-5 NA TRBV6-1 CASSEVTGGSQPQHF TGTGCCAGCAGTGAAGTTACAGGGGGCTCTCAGCCCCAGCATTTT
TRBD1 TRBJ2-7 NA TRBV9 CASSASRQPGGEQYF TGTGCCAGCAGCGCAAGCCGACAGCCAGGGGGCGAGCAGTACTTC
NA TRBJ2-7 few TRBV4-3 CASSHDRAGYEQYF TGCGCCAGCAGCCATGACAGGGCGGGATACGAGCAGTACTTC
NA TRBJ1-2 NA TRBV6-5 CASRHGYGYTF TGTGCCAGCAGGCACGGGTATGGCTACACCTTC
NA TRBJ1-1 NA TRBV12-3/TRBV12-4 CASSLGGQKAFF TGTGCCAGCAGTTTGGGGGGGCAGAAAGCTTTCTTT
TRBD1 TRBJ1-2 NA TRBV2 CASRGQGAQGYTF TGTGCCAGCAGGGGACAGGGGGCGCAGGGCTACACCTTC
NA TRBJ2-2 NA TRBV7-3 CASSRPTGELFF TGTGCCAGCAGTCGCCCCACCGGGGAGCTGTTTTTT
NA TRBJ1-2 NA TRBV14 CASSQELGAYGYTF TGTGCCAGCAGCCAAGAATTGGGGGCTTATGGCTACACCTTC
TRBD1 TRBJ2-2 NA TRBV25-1 CASSEAGTGNTGELFF TGTGCCAGCAGTGAAGCCGGGACAGGGAACACCGGGGAGCTGTTTTTT
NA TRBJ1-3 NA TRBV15 CATSRAGEAGNTIYF TGTGCCACCAGCAGGGCAGGGGAGGCTGGAAACACCATATATTTT
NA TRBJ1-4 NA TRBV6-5 CASSYSSQGPLELFF TGTGCCAGCAGTTACTCAAGCCAGGGCCCCTTGGAACTGTTTTTT
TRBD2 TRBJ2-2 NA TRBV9 CARSVDGAGAGGRTGELFF TGTGCCCGCAGCGTAGACGGGGCCGGCGCGGGGGGGCGAACCGGGGAGCTGTTTTTT
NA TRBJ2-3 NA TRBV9 CASSSQDTQYF TGTGCCAGCAGCTCCCAAGATACGCAGTATTTT
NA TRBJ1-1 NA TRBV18 CASSPGTGDEGIF TGTGCCAGCTCACCGGGGACGGGAGATGAGGGGATCTTT
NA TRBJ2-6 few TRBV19 CASRKEGAGANVLTF TGTGCCAGTAGAAAGGAGGGTGCTGGGGCCAACGTCCTGACTTTC
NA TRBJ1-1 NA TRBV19 CASTGGSKRRTEAFF TGTGCCAGTACTGGGGGGTCTAAACGACGCACTGAAGCTTTCTTT
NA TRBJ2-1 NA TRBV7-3 CASSLIGDEQFF TGTGCCAGCAGCTTAATAGGGGACGAGCAGTTCTTC
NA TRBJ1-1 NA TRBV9 CASSVGSPMNTEAFF TGTGCCAGCAGCGTAGGGAGTCCCATGAACACTGAAGCTTTCTTT
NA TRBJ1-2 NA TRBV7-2 CASSSRQYNYGYTF TGTGCCAGCAGCTCCCGACAGTATAACTATGGCTACACCTTC
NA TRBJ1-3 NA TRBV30 CAWSNPWGRGISGNTIYF TGTGCCTGGAGCAACCCCTGGGGGCGAGGGATCTCTGGAAACACCATATATTTT
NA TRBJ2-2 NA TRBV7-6 CASSLEANTGELFF TGTGCCAGCAGCTTAGAAGCGAACACCGGGGAGCTGTTTTTT
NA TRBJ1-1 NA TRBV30 CAWRSGIEGGNTEAFF TGTGCCTGGAGGTCGGGAATAGAGGGAGGGAACACTGAAGCTTTCTTT
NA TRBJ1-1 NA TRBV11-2 CASSLGLHGVNTEAFF TGTGCCAGCAGCCTGGGACTTCATGGGGTGAACACTGAAGCTTTCTTT
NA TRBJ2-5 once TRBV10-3 CAINSVPQETQYF TGTGCCATCAATTCGGTGCCCCAAGAGACCCAGTACTTC
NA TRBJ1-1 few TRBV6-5 CASSYTVAGGTEAFF TGTGCCAGCAGTTATACGGTGGCCGGGGGGACTGAAGCTTTCTTT
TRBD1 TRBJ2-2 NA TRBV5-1 CASSPDRGNTGELFF TGCGCCAGCAGCCCCGACAGGGGCAACACCGGGGAGCTGTTTTTT
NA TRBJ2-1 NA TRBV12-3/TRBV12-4 CASSGQTMNEQFF TGTGCCAGCAGCGGTCAGACGATGAATGAGCAGTTCTTC
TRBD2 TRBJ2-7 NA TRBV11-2 CASSLLAGDYEQYF TGTGCCAGCAGCTTGCTAGCGGGAGACTACGAGCAGTACTTC
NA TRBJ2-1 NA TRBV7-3 CASSIDRYNEQFF TGTGCCAGCAGTATTGATCGCTACAATGAGCAGTTCTTC
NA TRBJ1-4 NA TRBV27 CACRGGTASEKLFF TGTGCCTGCCGAGGAGGGACTGCAAGTGAAAAACTGTTTTTT
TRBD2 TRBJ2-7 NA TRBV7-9 CASSLATSGSTYEQYF TGTGCCAGCAGCTTAGCGACTAGCGGGAGTACATACGAGCAGTACTTC
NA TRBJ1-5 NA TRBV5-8 CASSLVAGAYQPQHF TGTGCCAGCAGCTTGGTCGCAGGGGCATATCAGCCCCAGCATTTT
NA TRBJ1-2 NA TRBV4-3 CASSQVTGRGYTF TGCGCCAGCAGCCAAGTTACGGGACGGGGCTACACCTTC
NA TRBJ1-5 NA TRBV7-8 CASSLMGVGNQPQHF TGTGCCAGCAGCTTGATGGGAGTAGGAAATCAGCCCCAGCATTTT
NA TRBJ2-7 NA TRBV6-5 CASSTGTLMNEQYF TGTGCCAGCAGTACCGGGACTCTCATGAACGAGCAGTACTTC